A selection of T cell receptor beta chains follows, all from one sample in a study of somatic mutations in cytotoxic T cells in rheumatoid arthritis. Sequencing used immunoSEQ multiplex PCR; TCRdb keeps in-frame clones, though not all of them. The repertoire holds 20,000 or so clones, with 85% as singletons. The sequenced material came from CD8+ T cells sorted from blood. The receptors here all came from a woman aged 40 to 49 with rheumatoid arthritis. CDR3s include the opening cysteine and the closing phenylalanine or tryptophan. The order of the fields is clone size, J gene, D gene, V gene, CDR3 DNA, CDR3 protein. D genes are given only for firm matches. The size field is filled for only some rows; it gives once, few, many or a size class.

size: few; J: TRBJ2-1; D: NA; V: TRBV29-1; DNA: TGCAGCGTGGGATATAGCGGAGTCGGCAATGAGCAGTTCTTC; CDR3: CSVGYSGVGNEQFF
size: NA; J: TRBJ1-5; D: NA; V: TRBV5-6; DNA: TGTGCCAGCAGCTTCGGAGATAGCAATCAGCCCCAGCATTTT; CDR3: CASSFGDSNQPQHF
size: NA; J: TRBJ2-7; D: NA; V: TRBV11-2; DNA: TGTGCCAGCAGCTCAGGGGACTACGGGCAGTACTTC; CDR3: CASSSGDYGQYF
size: NA; J: TRBJ2-1; D: NA; V: TRBV11-2; DNA: TGTGCCAGCAGCTCAGGACAGCACAATGAGCAGTTCTTC; CDR3: CASSSGQHNEQFF
size: NA; J: TRBJ2-7; D: NA; V: TRBV5-1; DNA: TGCGCCAGCAGCTCCCGGGATCGTATCTACGAGCAGTACTTC; CDR3: CASSSRDRIYEQYF
size: NA; J: TRBJ1-2; D: NA; V: TRBV7-8; DNA: TGTGCCAGCAGCTTATACAGGGCGGATGGCTACACCTTC; CDR3: CASSLYRADGYTF
size: NA; J: TRBJ2-3; D: TRBD2; V: TRBV9; DNA: TGTGCCAGCAGCGGGGACTATCTCACAGATACGCAGTATTTT; CDR3: CASSGDYLTDTQYF
size: NA; J: TRBJ2-1; D: TRBD2; V: TRBV5-1; DNA: TGCGCCAGCAGCTCCCCGGAAGCGGGAGGTCGTTCGTACAATGAGCAGTTCTTC; CDR3: CASSSPEAGGRSYNEQFF
size: NA; J: TRBJ2-3; D: TRBD1; V: TRBV13; DNA: TGTGCCAGCAGCTTGAGGGGACAGGGGGGAGATACGCAGTATTTT; CDR3: CASSLRGQGGDTQYF
size: NA; J: TRBJ2-1; D: NA; V: TRBV27; DNA: TGTGCCAGCAGTTGGTCAGGGGCCAATGAGCAGTTCTTC; CDR3: CASSWSGANEQFF
size: NA; J: TRBJ2-1; D: NA; V: TRBV6-1; DNA: TGTGCCAGCAGTGAGGGGGGTTGGGGATCCTACAATGAGCAGTTCTTC; CDR3: CASSEGGWGSYNEQFF
size: NA; J: TRBJ2-3; D: TRBD1; V: TRBV7-9; DNA: TGTGCCAGCACCTCCGGGACAGACCCCACAGATACGCAGTATTTT; CDR3: CASTSGTDPTDTQYF
size: NA; J: TRBJ2-3; D: TRBD2; V: TRBV4-1; DNA: TGCGCCAGCAGCCAAGAAGAGGGACTAAGAGTCACAGATACGCAGTATTTT; CDR3: CASSQEEGLRVTDTQYF
size: few; J: TRBJ1-1; D: NA; V: TRBV4-1; DNA: TGCGCCAGCAGCCAAGCTGGTGACAGGAAAGCTTTCTTT; CDR3: CASSQAGDRKAFF
size: few; J: TRBJ1-2; D: NA; V: TRBV9; DNA: TGTGCCAGCAGCGTTAGCGGAGCTAACTATGGCTACACCTTC; CDR3: CASSVSGANYGYTF
size: NA; J: TRBJ2-7; D: NA; V: TRBV13; DNA: TGTGCCAGCAGCCCCGACGGGGAATCCGAGCAGTACTTC; CDR3: CASSPDGESEQYF
size: NA; J: TRBJ2-3; D: NA; V: TRBV19; DNA: TGTGCCAGTAGCCCTCTACTTGGCAGGGAAAGCACAGATACGCAGTATTTT; CDR3: CASSPLLGRESTDTQYF
size: NA; J: TRBJ2-7; D: NA; V: TRBV27; DNA: TGTGCCAGCAGTTTACCGGACAACTCCTACGAGCAGTACTTC; CDR3: CASSLPDNSYEQYF
size: few; J: TRBJ2-7; D: TRBD1; V: TRBV25-1; DNA: TGTGCCAGCTGCTGGACAGGGGGGGGGTGGCGTGGGTACTTC; CDR3: CASCWTGGGWRGYF
size: NA; J: TRBJ1-5; D: NA; V: TRBV19; DNA: TGTGCCTGTGACACAGGAGATAGCAATCAGCCCCAGCATTTT; CDR3: CACDTGDSNQPQHF
size: once; J: TRBJ1-1; D: TRBD1; V: TRBV9; DNA: TGTGCCAGCAGCGGTAGACAGGGGACGACTGAAGCTTTCTTT; CDR3: CASSGRQGTTEAFF
size: NA; J: TRBJ1-2; D: TRBD1; V: TRBV29-1; DNA: TGCAGCGTGCCCGGACAGGGTTCCCATGGCTACACCTTC; CDR3: CSVPGQGSHGYTF